Sequencing of this T cell receptor (beta chain) was carried out in a study of Ad26.COV2.S vaccination and SARS-CoV-2 variants (dated by TCRdb to about 2021). Background on the whole study: Donors in the vaccine arm were drawn from COV1001, a multicentre, randomized, double-blind, placebo-controlled phase I-IIa trial testing Ad26.COV2.S in healthy adults. Dosing of Ad26.COV2.S was intramuscular, at either 5x10^10 or 1x10^11 viral particles, delivered as one shot or as two shots spaced 56 days apart. TCRbeta repertoire sequencing was used to assess the specificity and breadth of SARS-CoV-2-reactive T cell receptors after Ad26.COV2.S vaccination. The TCR-sequenced set comprised about 32 samples: around 20 Ad26.COV2.S vaccine recipients, 5 placebo recipients and 8 SARS-CoV-2 convalescent individuals. Trial participants were randomized into five groups of five, in which low-dose or high-dose Ad26.COV2.S was given once or twice, or placebo was given on both occasions. Throughout the experiments and outcome assessment, investigators stayed blinded to trial group allocation. Summary of the overall study and its limitations: Ad26.COV2.S recipients had higher spike-specific TCR breadth than placebo recipients (P = 0.0014). The study was not powered for comparison of responses between vaccine doses or regimens. After vaccination, spike-specific CD8+ and CD4+ T cell responses were reported to show substantial breadth. Vaccine and placebo recipients had similar non-spike TCR breadth, a finding consistent with the vaccine containing only spike. The authors noted that total T cell responses may have been underestimated by the TCR breadth and depth analyses.

The CDR3 runs 14 amino acids, cysteine and phenylalanine included. The read is trimmed to its CDR3 DNA, 42 bases read in frame from base 1. At the junction V is shortened by 1 base and J by 4 bases, with 11 bases in between. Looking up the germline V gene (reference sequence) yields CDR1 GTSNPN and CDR2 SVGIG. The immunoSEQ Assay was used to sequence TCRbeta CDR3 regions. After extraction, genomic DNA underwent amplification by bias-controlled multiplex PCR, followed by high-throughput sequencing. Regarding the original processing steps: To quantify the absolute abundance of every unique TCRbeta CDR3 region, sequences were collapsed and filtered. T cell fraction was estimated by normalization of TCRbeta template counts to usable DNA, with usable DNA being measured through amplification of reference genes present in all nucleated cells. Repertoire TCRs were annotated as SARS-CoV-2-specific by exact matching of V gene, CDR3 amino acid sequence and J gene to a known reactive TCR set. MIRA supplied the reference SARS-CoV-2 TCR set, which was filtered for enrichment in COVID-19-positive ImmuneCODE repertoires so that public or cross-reactive TCRs were removed. Using the MIRA antigens, annotated TCRs were further analysed by specific ORF or by position within an ORF. Breadth was defined as the number of annotated unique rearrangements divided by the total number of unique productive rearrangements, and depth was defined as the summed frequency of the annotated unique rearrangements. Group comparisons of TCR breadth used two-sided Wilcoxon rank-sum tests. TCRdb limited this immuneACCESS table to in-frame rearrangements with V and J called. A share of clones is missing; checked studies link under half to unresolved V genes, and the rest is unexplained. The DNA was the basis for D and trimming; V, J and clone size are from that table. Within this sample are about 400,000 clones, with around 91% of them counted one time only. The top ten hold 1.9% of the sample.

The treatment or condition tag for this specimen amounts to: 15 to 20 received Ad26.COV2.S at low or high dose, single or two shots; 5 received placebo; per-sample allocation not given. For vaccine and placebo recipients, repertoires were sequenced using samples collected on day 63 after the first injection. Cohort 1b enrolled 25 or so adults aged 18-55 years at a single site in Boston, USA, between 29 July and 7 August 2020. Ad26.COV2.S was a replication-incompetent adenovirus type 26 vector expressing a prefusion-stabilized SARS-CoV-2 spike protein from the original Wuhan strain. This clone was seen a handful of times. The clone's antigen remains unknown. No base-level quality is on record; no much larger clone is a single base apart.

The material sequenced was peripheral blood, taken in a trial of Ad26.COV2.S vaccine versus placebo. The receptor comes from a person between 18 and 65 years old who received the Ad26.COV2.S COVID-19 vaccine or a placebo. This receptor chain uses TRBV30 and TRBJ1-5; no D gene call is confident. In nucleotides, the sequence is TGTGCCTGGAGTGGATCCAATCATAATCAGCCCCAGCATTTT. The translation is CAWSGSNHNQPQHF. With the rest looked up from the reference TRBV30 and TRBJ1-5 genes rather than sequenced, the full variable domain is SQTIHQWPATLVQPVGSPLSLECTVEGTSNPNLYWYRQAAGRGLQLLFYSVGIGQISSEVPQNLSASRPQDRQFILSSKKLLLSDSGFYLCAWSGSNHNQPQHFGDGTRLSIL.